Shown below are 32 T cell receptor beta chains from a single sample sequenced in a study of shared clonotypes between healthy human individuals. Sequencing used immunoSEQ multiplex PCR; TCRdb keeps in-frame clones, though not all of them. This table has 650,000 to 750,000 clones, about two thirds appearing once. The sequencing input was memory CD4+ T cells sorted from blood. Subset of the sample: CD45RA-negative fraction. These receptors all stem from a woman aged 25 to 39 in good health.

This chain joins TRBV29-1 and TRBJ1-2, with D perhaps TRBD1 (6 bases). V dropped 4 bases and J dropped 8 bases, with 14 bases sitting between them. This CDR3 spans 12 amino acids. The V gene's germline CDR1 is SQVTM and CDR2 ANQGSEA. The CDR3 reads CSVAEQGPGYTF. For the CDR3, the DNA is TGCAGCGTTGCTGAACAGGGACCCGGCTACACCTTC.

This clone was counted many times. The chain is built from TRBV6-5 and TRBJ2-1, with a tentative D call TRBD2 (6 bases). Germline V gene sequence: CDR1 MNHEY, CDR2 SVGAGI. The CDR3 is 15 residues long. V was pared by 9 bases and J by 7 bases, with 22 bases between. The CDR3 region is CASRPRWGVVNEQFF. In nucleotides, the CDR3 is TGTGCCAGTCGGCCGCGATGGGGGGTGGTAAATGAGCAGTTCTTC.

The genes are TRBV29-1 and TRBJ2-7; 11 bases map to TRBD2. J gave up 4 bases and V 6 bases, and 8 bases lay outside the gene matches. CDR1 SQVTM and CDR2 ANQGSEA come from the germline V gene. The CDR3 is 14 amino acids. The CDR3 here is CSVAPGLAVYEQYF. The CDR3 bases are TGCAGCGTGGCACCGGGACTAGCGGTGTACGAGCAGTACTTC.

This sequence joins TRBV6-5 and TRBJ2-1; D call uncertain. The CDR3 sequence is 14 residues long. Trimming took off 0 bases at V and 4 bases at J, with 7 bases between the two ends. CDR1 is MNHEY, CDR2 SVGAGI, per germline. This CDR3 is CASSYSVGYNEQFF. CDR3 DNA: TGTGCCAGCAGTTACTCGGTTGGGTACAATGAGCAGTTCTTC.

This clone was picked up a small number of times. The chain is built from TRBV27 and TRBJ2-7; TRBD1 aligns across 10 bases. Germline V lookup: CDR1 MNHEY, CDR2 SMNVEV (reference sequence). Trimming cost V 5 bases and J 6 bases; bases outside gene matches: 19. This CDR3 is 18 amino acids long. CDR3 in amino acids: CASSPRTRPGTGEAEQYF. CDR3 nucleotides: TGTGCCAGCAGTCCCCGAACGCGACCCGGGACAGGGGAGGCCGAGCAGTACTTC.

This chain uses TRBV14 with TRBJ1-4; 10 nucleotides align to TRBD1. Germline V gene data show CDR1 as SGHDN and CDR2 as FVKESK. V lost 4 bases to trimming and J lost 4 bases; unmatched junction nucleotides: 3. This CDR3 region has 15 residues. CDR3 sequence reads: CASSPRTGGNEKLFF. CDR3 DNA sequence: TGTGCCAGCAGCCCCCGGACAGGGGGTAATGAAAAACTGTTTTTT.

This sequence joins TRBV2 and TRBJ1-1; the D is unclear. CDR1 SNHLY and CDR2 FYNNEI come from the germline V gene. Trimming cost V 3 bases and J 1 base, with 9 bases left between them. CDR3 length equals 14 residues. As DNA, the CDR3 is TGTGCCAGCAGTGAGGTCGGAAGGAACACTGAAGCTTTCTTT. Translation gives CASSEVGRNTEAFF.

The chain has TRBV5-1 and TRBJ1-1, with a tentative D call TRBD1 (6 bases). The V end lost 8 bases, the J end lost 1 base, and 12 bases lay between the germline ends. Germline assignment: CDR1 SGHRS and CDR2 YFSETQ. This CDR3 has 13 amino acids. The CDR3 DNA follows: TGCGCCAGTGCAGGGGCGCCGAACACTGAAGCTTTCTTT. Its protein product is CASAGAPNTEAFF.

The chain employs TRBV7-2 and TRBJ2-7, with D maybe TRBD2 (5 bases). The CDR3 extends over 16 amino acids. The germline CDR1 and CDR2 sequences are SGHTA and FQGNSA. V was clipped by 5 bases and J by 2 bases, with 19 bases between them. CDR3 protein: CASSTAGRGNTYEQYF. The CDR3 bases are TGTGCCAGCAGCACCGCCGGACGAGGGAACACCTACGAGCAGTACTTC.

This chain uses TRBV9 with TRBJ2-3, with D perhaps matching TRBD1 (6 bases). Between the trimmed V and J ends, which lost 0 bases and 1 base, there was a span of 18 bases. CDR1 and CDR2 from the germline V gene are SGDLS and YYNGEE. CDR3 size: 18 residues. The CDR3 DNA reads as TGTGCCAGCAGCGTAGAGCCTACCGGACAGTTTCGCACAGATACGCAGTATTTT. As protein: CASSVEPTGQFRTDTQYF.

The CDR3 loop is CASSLVFTSGSLPYEQYF. DNA of the CDR3: TGTGCCAGCAGCTTAGTGTTCACTAGCGGGTCTCTCCCCTACGAGCAGTACTTC. The chain recombines TRBV7-9 with TRBJ2-7; 9 bases are shared with TRBD2. This CDR3 comprises 18 residues. Germline values: CDR1 SEHNR, CDR2 FQNEAQ (reference sequence). J was trimmed by 2 bases and V by 1 base; bases with no gene match: 12. The full variable domain, in which reference TRBV7-9 and TRBJ2-7 provide the parts outside the CDR3, is DTGVSQNPRHKITKRGQNVTFRCDPISEHNRLYWYRQTLGQGPEFLTYFQNEAQLEKSRLLSDRFSAERPKGSFSTLEIQRTEQGDSAMYLCASSLVFTSGSLPYEQYFGPGTRLTVT.

CDR3 loop: CASSESMGTDTQYF. CDR3 nucleotides: TGTGCCAGCAGTGAATCGATGGGCACAGATACGCAGTATTTT. The gene calls are TRBV6-1 and TRBJ2-3; D gene uncertain. Germline-derived CDR1 and CDR2 are MNHNS and SASEGT. There are 14 residues in the CDR3. With 2 bases removed from V and 1 base from J, the gap between germline ends came to 7 bases.

The CDR3 sequence is CASSSTRDRVVGQPQHF. The DNA of the CDR3 is TGTGCCAGCAGTTCCACTCGGGACAGGGTCGTGGGACAGCCCCAGCATTTT. This chain joins TRBV27 and TRBJ1-5; 9 bases match TRBD1. The V gene's germline CDR1 is MNHEY and CDR2 SMNVEV (reference sequence). Trimming took 4 bases from V and 7 from J; bases not matched to a gene: 14. This CDR3 spans 17 amino acids.

The V and J genes are TRBV30 and TRBJ2-5; no clear D. This CDR3 has 14 residues. Germline CDR1 GTSNPN, CDR2 SVGIG (reference sequence). V lost 0 bases and J 0 bases, leaving 8 bases between the germline ends. The DNA for the CDR3 is TGTGCCTGGAGTGTTTCCCGTGACCAAGAGACCCAGTACTTC. Protein: CAWSVSRDQETQYF.

CDR3 DNA sequence: TGTGCCAGTAGTCGAACAGGTCCCCTCTATGGCTACACCTTC. Protein: CASSRTGPLYGYTF. V gene TRBV19 combines with J gene TRBJ1-2; weak D call: TRBD1 (5 bases). Germline V gene data show CDR1 as LNHDA and CDR2 as SQIVND (reference sequence). The CDR3 has 14 residues. V lost 5 bases to trimming and J lost 4 bases, with 14 bases between them.

CDR3 loop: CASSLRGRGSANEKLFF. The DNA of the CDR3 is TGTGCCAGCAGTTTACGGGGGCGCGGTTCTGCTAATGAAAAACTGTTTTTT. This chain connects TRBV28 to TRBJ1-4; D may be TRBD1 (6 bases). V shed 2 bases and J shed 3 bases, with 16 bases lying between them. Germline assignment: CDR1 MDHEN and CDR2 SYDVKM. This CDR3 spans 17 amino acids. The whole variable domain, filled in from reference TRBV28 and TRBJ1-4, reads DVKVTQSSRYLVKRTGEKVFLECVQDMDHENMFWYRQDPGLGLRLIYFSYDVKMKEKGDIPEGYSVSREKKERFSLILESASTNQTSMYLCASSLRGRGSANEKLFFGSGTQLSVL.

A few counts support this clone. The chain employs TRBV5-1 and TRBJ1-2, with D perhaps matching TRBD1 (6 bases). The CDR3 covers 15 residues. Germline V lookup: CDR1 SGHRS, CDR2 YFSETQ. With 1 base removed from V and 2 bases from J, the gap between germline ends came to 12 bases. CDR3 nucleotide sequence: TGCGCCAGCAGCTTGCAAGGACAGCAAAACTATGGCTACACCTTC. Protein product: CASSLQGQQNYGYTF.

The CDR3: CASSETSGRSDTQYF. The CDR3 DNA reads TGTGCCAGCAGTGAGACTAGCGGGAGGTCAGATACGCAGTATTTT. V is TRBV25-1 and J is TRBJ2-3, with 13 positions matching TRBD2. This CDR3 spans 15 amino acids. V lost 3 bases to trimming and J lost 4 bases; unmatched junction nucleotides: 1. Germline V gives CDR1 MGHDK, CDR2 SYGVNS.

The V and J genes are TRBV5-6 and TRBJ1-3, with TRBD1 matching over 7 bases. The V and J ends lost 4 bases and 0 bases, in that order; junction bases with no gene match: 13. Germline V CDR1 and CDR2: SGHDT, YYEEEE. The CDR3 loop spans 18 amino acids. The CDR3 bases are TGTGCCAGCAGCCAACCGGGACAGTCGTTCTACTCTGGAAACACCATATATTTT. It codes for CASSQPGQSFYSGNTIYF.

J is TRBJ2-5 and V is TRBV5-4; D not resolved. V was clipped by 5 bases and J by 0 bases, with 14 bases between them. This CDR3 spans 15 amino acids. The germline CDR1 and CDR2 sequences are SGHNT and YYREEE (reference sequence). The CDR3 region is CASRPQTGNQETQYF. CDR3 coding DNA: TGTGCCAGCAGGCCCCAGACGGGCAACCAAGAGACCCAGTACTTC.

V is TRBV28 and J is TRBJ1-5; 10 positions agree with TRBD1. V trimming: 4 bases; J trimming: 0 bases; junction bases outside the gene matches: 9. This CDR3 is built from 18 residues. CDR1 MDHEN and CDR2 SYDVKM come from the germline V gene. The DNA for the CDR3 is TGTGCCAGCAGTTGGGACAGGGGATTGGGCTATAGCAATCAGCCCCAGCATTTT. Amino acids: CASSWDRGLGYSNQPQHF.

This chain uses TRBV28 with TRBJ1-5, with TRBD1 matching 9 bases. CDR1 and CDR2 (germline): MDHEN, SYDVKM. J gave up 3 bases and V 5 bases, and 5 bases lay outside the gene matches. CDR3 length: 15 residues. Here the CDR3 reads CASSEGQGFNQPQHF. CDR3 nucleotide sequence: TGTGCCAGCAGTGAAGGACAGGGGTTCAATCAGCCCCAGCATTTT.

CDR3 in DNA: TGTGCCAGCAGCCCGGCCGAGACAGGACTCACTGAAGCTTTCTTT. It specifies CASSPAETGLTEAFF. The chain joins TRBV5-6 to TRBJ1-1; tentatively, D is TRBD1 (6 bases). The CDR3 totals 15 residues. V was cut by 4 bases and J by 4 bases, with 17 bases left in between. Germline loops: CDR1 SGHDT, CDR2 YYEEEE.

The rearrangement links TRBV20-1 to TRBJ1-2; perhaps TRBD1 as D (6 bases). Per the germline V gene, CDR1 is DFQATT and CDR2 is SNEGSKA (reference sequence). This CDR3 is 11 amino acids long. V was trimmed by 5 bases and J by 8 bases, leaving 12 bases between them. The DNA of the CDR3 is TGCAGTGCTCGACAGGTTATCGGCTACACCTTC. This codes for CSARQVIGYTF.

The chain uses TRBV5-1 and TRBJ2-7; D tentatively fits TRBD1 or TRBD2 (5 bases each). Germline V gene lookup returns CDR1 SGHRS and CDR2 YFSETQ. Trimming removed 0 bases from V and 3 bases from J, with 16 bases in between. The CDR3 contains 16 residues. This chain's CDR3 is CASSLGRRQTNYEQYF. The CDR3 DNA is TGCGCCAGCAGCTTGGGTCGTCGACAGACTAACTACGAGCAGTACTTC.

The chain carries TRBV19 and TRBJ2-1; weak D call: TRBD2 (6 bases). Trimming left V 3 bases short and J 7 bases short, with 16 bases between. Germline CDR1 is LNHDA and CDR2 is SQIVND (reference sequence). The CDR3 is made up of 15 amino acids. CDR3 DNA sequence: TGTGCCAGTAGTATGGTAAGCGCTCGGGGGAATGAGCAGTTCTTC. It codes for CASSMVSARGNEQFF.

This clone was detected ten times or more. The CDR3 loop is CASSQRMNTEAFF. The CDR3 region has the DNA TGTGCCAGTAGTCAAAGGATGAACACTGAAGCTTTCTTT. The chain employs TRBV19 and TRBJ1-1; no reliable D call. The CDR3 length is 13 residues. From germline, CDR1 is LNHDA and CDR2 SQIVND (reference sequence). V was trimmed by 5 bases and J by 0 bases, leaving 7 bases between them. Complete variable domain (other parts from reference TRBV19 and TRBJ1-1): DGGITQSPKYLFRKEGQNVTLSCEQNLNHDAMYWYRQDPGQGLRLIYYSQIVNDFQKGDIAEGYSVSREKKESFPLTVTSAQKNPTAFYLCASSQRMNTEAFFGQGTRLTVV.

This clone was observed a handful of times. The rearrangement links TRBV5-1 to TRBJ1-1; the D is unclear. The CDR3 loop spans 13 amino acids. The ends were cut back, 6 bases at V and 0 bases at J, with 9 bases in the middle. The germline CDR1 and CDR2 sequences are SGHRS and YFSETQ. CDR3 loop: CASKGPLNTEAFF. Written as DNA, the CDR3 is TGCGCCAGCAAAGGACCGCTGAACACTGAAGCTTTCTTT.

This clone was seen more than once but under ten times. The chain links TRBV6-5 to TRBJ2-3; TRBD1 matches 9 bases. Germline-derived CDR1 and CDR2 are MNHEY and SVGAGI. After removal of 2 bases from V and 3 bases from J, the junction contained 3 bases not matched to a gene. This CDR3 spans 15 amino acids. The CDR3 DNA sequence: TGTGCCAGCAGTTACGCGGACAGGGGTACAGATACGCAGTATTTT. It yields the protein CASSYADRGTDTQYF.

The chain combines TRBV7-3 with TRBJ2-7; D gene ambiguous. The germline V and J ends were trimmed by 4 bases and 7 bases, with 14 bases remaining between them. Germline-derived CDR1 and CDR2 are SGHTA and FQGTGA. The CDR3 is 13 amino acids. The CDR3 is CASSSGPTGEQYF. Written as DNA, the CDR3 is TGTGCCAGCAGCTCAGGACCGACTGGAGAGCAGTACTTC.

Points on this clone: Other nucleotide sequences from this sample produce the same CDR3. The chain employs TRBV5-1 and TRBJ1-4; 9 bases agree with TRBD1. The CDR3 has 15 amino acids. The junction had 5 bases not matched to a gene; V was cut back by 0 bases and J by 8 bases. Germline CDR1 is SGHRS and CDR2 is YFSETQ. CDR3 sequence reads: CASSLGDRDAEKLFF. Here the CDR3 DNA reads TGCGCCAGCAGCTTGGGGGACAGGGACGCGGAAAAACTGTTTTTT.

The chain carries TRBV5-1 and TRBJ2-1; 7 nucleotides align to TRBD1. Germline loops: CDR1 SGHRS, CDR2 YFSETQ. Trimming removed 0 bases from V and 7 bases from J; junction bases left unmatched: 7. The CDR3 has 15 amino acids. CDR3 loop: CASSLEGGPVNEQFF. In DNA, the CDR3 is TGCGCCAGCAGCTTGGAAGGGGGCCCCGTTAATGAGCAGTTCTTC.